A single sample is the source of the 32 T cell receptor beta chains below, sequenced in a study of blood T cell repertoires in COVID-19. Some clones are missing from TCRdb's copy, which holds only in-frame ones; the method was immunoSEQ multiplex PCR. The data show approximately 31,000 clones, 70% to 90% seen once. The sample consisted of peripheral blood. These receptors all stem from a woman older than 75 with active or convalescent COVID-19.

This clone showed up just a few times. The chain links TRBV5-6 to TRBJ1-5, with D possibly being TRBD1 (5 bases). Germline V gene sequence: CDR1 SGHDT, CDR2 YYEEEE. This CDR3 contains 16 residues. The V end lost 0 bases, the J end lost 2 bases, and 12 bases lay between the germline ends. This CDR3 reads CASSLGAPGGNQPQHF. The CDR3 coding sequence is TGTGCCAGCAGCTTGGGGGCCCCGGGGGGCAATCAGCCCCAGCATTTT. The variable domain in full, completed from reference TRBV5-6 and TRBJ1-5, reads DAGVTQSPTHLIKTRGQQVTLRCSPKSGHDTVSWYQQALGQGPQFIFQYYEEEERQRGNFPDRFSGHQFPNYSSELNVNALLLGDSALYLCASSLGAPGGNQPQHFGDGTRLSIL.

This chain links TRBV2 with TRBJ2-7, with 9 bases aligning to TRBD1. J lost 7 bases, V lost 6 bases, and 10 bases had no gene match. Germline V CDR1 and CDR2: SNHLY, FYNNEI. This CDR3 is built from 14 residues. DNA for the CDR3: TGTGCCAGCAGAAACCTACAGGGGGCCGGGGAGCAGTACTTC. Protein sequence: CASRNLQGAGEQYF.

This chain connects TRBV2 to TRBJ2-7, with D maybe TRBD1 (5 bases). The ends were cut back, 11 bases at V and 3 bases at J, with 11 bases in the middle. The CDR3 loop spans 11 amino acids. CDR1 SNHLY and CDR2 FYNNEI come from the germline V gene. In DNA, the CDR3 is TGTGCCGGGTCAGGGTACTACGAGCAGTACTTC. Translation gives CAGSGYYEQYF. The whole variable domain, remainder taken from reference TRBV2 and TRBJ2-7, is EPEVTQTPSHQVTQMGQEVILRCVPISNHLYFYWYRQILGQKVEFLVSFYNNEISEKSEIFDDQFSVERPDGSNFTLKIRSTKLEDSAMYFCAGSGYYEQYFGPGTRLTVT.

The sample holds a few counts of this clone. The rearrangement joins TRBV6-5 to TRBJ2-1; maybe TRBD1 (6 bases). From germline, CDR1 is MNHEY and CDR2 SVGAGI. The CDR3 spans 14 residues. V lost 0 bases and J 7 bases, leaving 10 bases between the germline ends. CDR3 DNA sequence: TGTGCCAGCAGTTACTCCAGGGGTACAAATGAGCAGTTCTTC. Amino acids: CASSYSRGTNEQFF.

CDR3 sequence: CASSRTGHIGSNEQFF. For the CDR3, the DNA is TGTGCCAGTAGTCGGACAGGGCACATCGGCTCGAATGAGCAGTTCTTC. The V and J genes are TRBV19 and TRBJ2-1, with 8 bases identical to TRBD1. Losses at the gene ends were 5 bases for V and 7 bases for J; bases not matched to a gene: 13. Germline CDR1 and CDR2: LNHDA and SQIVND (reference sequence). The CDR3 has 16 residues.

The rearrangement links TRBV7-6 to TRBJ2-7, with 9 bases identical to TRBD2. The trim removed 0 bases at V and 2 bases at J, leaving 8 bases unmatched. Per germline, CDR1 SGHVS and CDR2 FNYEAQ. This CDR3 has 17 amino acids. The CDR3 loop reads CASSLAGGSGGPYEQYF. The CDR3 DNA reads TGTGCCAGCAGCTTAGCGGGGGGTAGCGGGGGCCCCTACGAGCAGTACTTC. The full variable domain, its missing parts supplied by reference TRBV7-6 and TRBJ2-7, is GAGVSQSPRYKVTKRGQDVALRCDPISGHVSLYWYRQALGQGPEFLTYFNYEAQQDKSGLPNDRFSAERPEGSISTLTIQRTEQRDSAMYRCASSLAGGSGGPYEQYFGPGTRLTVT.

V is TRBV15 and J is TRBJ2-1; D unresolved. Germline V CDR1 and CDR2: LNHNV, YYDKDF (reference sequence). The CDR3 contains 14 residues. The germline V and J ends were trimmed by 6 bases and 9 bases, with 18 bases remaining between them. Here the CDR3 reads CATSFRLPPGEQFF. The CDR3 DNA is TGTGCCACCAGTTTTAGACTCCCGCCGGGTGAGCAGTTCTTC.

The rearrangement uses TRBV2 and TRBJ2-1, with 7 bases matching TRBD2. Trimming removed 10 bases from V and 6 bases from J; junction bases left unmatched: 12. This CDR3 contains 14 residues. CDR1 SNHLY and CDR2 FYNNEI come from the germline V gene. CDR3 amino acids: CAILTPGGSNEQFF. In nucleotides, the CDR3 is TGTGCCATCCTGACCCCGGGGGGAAGCAATGAGCAGTTCTTC. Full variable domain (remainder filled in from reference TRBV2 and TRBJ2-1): EPEVTQTPSHQVTQMGQEVILRCVPISNHLYFYWYRQILGQKVEFLVSFYNNEISEKSEIFDDQFSVERPDGSNFTLKIRSTKLEDSAMYFCAILTPGGSNEQFFGPGTRLTVL.

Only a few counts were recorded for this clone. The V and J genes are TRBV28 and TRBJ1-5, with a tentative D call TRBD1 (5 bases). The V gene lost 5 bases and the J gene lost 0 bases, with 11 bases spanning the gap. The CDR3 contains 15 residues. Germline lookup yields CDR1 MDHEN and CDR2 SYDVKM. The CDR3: CASSQTVPSNQPQHF. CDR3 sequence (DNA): TGTGCCAGCAGTCAGACAGTTCCTAGCAATCAGCCCCAGCATTTT.

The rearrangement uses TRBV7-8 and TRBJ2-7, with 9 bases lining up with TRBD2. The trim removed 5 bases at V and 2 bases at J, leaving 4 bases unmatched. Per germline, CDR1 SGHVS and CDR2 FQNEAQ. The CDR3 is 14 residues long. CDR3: CASSPRGGAYEQYF. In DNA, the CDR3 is TGTGCCAGCAGCCCCCGCGGGGGGGCCTACGAGCAGTACTTC.

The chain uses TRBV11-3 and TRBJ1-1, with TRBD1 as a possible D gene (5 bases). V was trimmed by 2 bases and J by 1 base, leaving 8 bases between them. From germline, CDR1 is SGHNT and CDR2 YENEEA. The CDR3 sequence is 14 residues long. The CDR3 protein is CASSLSQGNTEAFF. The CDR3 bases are TGTGCCAGCAGCTTATCGCAGGGGAACACTGAAGCTTTCTTT.

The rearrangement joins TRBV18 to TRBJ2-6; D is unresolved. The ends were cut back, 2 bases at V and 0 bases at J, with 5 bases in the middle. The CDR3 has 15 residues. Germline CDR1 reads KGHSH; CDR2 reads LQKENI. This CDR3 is CASSPTRSGANVLTF. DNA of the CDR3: TGTGCCAGCTCACCAACTCGCTCTGGGGCCAACGTCCTGACTTTC.

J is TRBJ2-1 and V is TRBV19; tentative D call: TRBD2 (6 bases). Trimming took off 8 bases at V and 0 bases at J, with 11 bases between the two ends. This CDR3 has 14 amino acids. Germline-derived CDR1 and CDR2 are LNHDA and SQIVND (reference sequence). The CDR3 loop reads CASSETSSYNEQFF. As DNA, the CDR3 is TGTGCCAGTTCGGAGACTAGCTCCTACAATGAGCAGTTCTTC.

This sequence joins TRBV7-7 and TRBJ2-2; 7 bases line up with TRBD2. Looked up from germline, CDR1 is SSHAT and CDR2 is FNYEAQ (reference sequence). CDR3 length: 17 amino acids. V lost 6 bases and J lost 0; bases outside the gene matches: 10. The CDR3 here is CASSPAAGVPNTGELFF. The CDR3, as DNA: TGTGCCAGCAGTCCCGCGGCGGGAGTTCCGAACACCGGGGAGCTGTTTTTT.

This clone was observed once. The CDR3 DNA reads TGCGCCAGCAGCTTGGGGGGAGGTAACCACAATGAGCAGTTCTTC. This sequence encodes CASSLGGGNHNEQFF. This rearrangement joins TRBV5-1 to TRBJ2-1; tentative D call: TRBD2 (6 bases). CDR1 is SGHRS and CDR2 is YFSETQ in the germline V gene. V was pared by 0 bases and J by 5 bases, with 12 bases between. The CDR3 covers 15 residues.

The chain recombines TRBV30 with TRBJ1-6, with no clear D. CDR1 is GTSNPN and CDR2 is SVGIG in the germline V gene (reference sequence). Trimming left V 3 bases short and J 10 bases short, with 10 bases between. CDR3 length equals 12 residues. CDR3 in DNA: TGTGCCTGGAGCGGAGTCTTATCACCCCTCCACTTT. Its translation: CAWSGVLSPLHF.

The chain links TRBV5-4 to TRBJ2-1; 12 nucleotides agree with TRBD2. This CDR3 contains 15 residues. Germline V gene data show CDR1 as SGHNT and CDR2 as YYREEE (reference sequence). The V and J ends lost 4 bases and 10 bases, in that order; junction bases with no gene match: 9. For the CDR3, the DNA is TGTGCCAGCAGCCGGAGACTAGCGGGAGTTGGCGAGCAGTTCTTC. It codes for CASSRRLAGVGEQFF.

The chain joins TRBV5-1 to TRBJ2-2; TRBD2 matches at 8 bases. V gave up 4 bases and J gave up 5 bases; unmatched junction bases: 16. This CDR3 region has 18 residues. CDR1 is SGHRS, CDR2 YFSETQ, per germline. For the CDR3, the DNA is TGCGCCAGCAGCCTGGGCCAAGGAGCGGGAGTGAGGACCGGGGAGCTGTTTTTT. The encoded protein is CASSLGQGAGVRTGELFF. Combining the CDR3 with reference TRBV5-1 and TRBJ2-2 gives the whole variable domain KAGVTQTPRYLIKTRGQQVTLSCSPISGHRSVSWYQQTPGQGLQFLFEYFSETQRNKGNFPGRFSGRQFSNSRSEMNVSTLELGDSALYLCASSLGQGAGVRTGELFFGEGSRLTVL.

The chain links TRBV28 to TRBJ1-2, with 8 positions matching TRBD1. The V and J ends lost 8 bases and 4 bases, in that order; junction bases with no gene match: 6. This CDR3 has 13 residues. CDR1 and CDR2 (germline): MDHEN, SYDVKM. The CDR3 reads CASQGAPSYGYTF. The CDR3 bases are TGTGCCAGCCAGGGGGCGCCTAGCTATGGCTACACCTTC.

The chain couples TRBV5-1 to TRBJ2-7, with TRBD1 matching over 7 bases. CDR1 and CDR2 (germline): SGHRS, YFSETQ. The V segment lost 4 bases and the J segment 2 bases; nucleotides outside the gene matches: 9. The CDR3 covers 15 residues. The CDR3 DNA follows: TGCGCCAGCAGCGTGGCCGGGACAGTGACCTACGAGCAGTACTTC. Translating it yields CASSVAGTVTYEQYF.

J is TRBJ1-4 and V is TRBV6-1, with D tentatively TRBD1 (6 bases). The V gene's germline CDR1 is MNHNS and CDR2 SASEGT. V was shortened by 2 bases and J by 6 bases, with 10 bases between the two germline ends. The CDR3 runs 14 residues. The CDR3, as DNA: TGTGCCAGCAGTGAACGGCAGGGGTATGAAAAACTGTTTTTT. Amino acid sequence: CASSERQGYEKLFF.

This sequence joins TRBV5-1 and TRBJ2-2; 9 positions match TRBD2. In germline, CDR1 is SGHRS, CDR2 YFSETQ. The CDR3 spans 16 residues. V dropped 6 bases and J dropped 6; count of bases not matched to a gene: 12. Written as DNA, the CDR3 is TGCGCCAGCAAAACCGGGACTAGCATCCTCGCCGGGGAGCTGTTTTTT. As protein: CASKTGTSILAGELFF.

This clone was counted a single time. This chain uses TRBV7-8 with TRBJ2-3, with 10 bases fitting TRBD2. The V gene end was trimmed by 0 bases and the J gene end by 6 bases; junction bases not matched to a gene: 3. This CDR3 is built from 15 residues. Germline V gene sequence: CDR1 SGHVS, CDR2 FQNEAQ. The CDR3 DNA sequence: TGTGCCAGCAGCTTAGCTCTAGCGGGAGTCGATACGCAGTATTTT. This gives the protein CASSLALAGVDTQYF.

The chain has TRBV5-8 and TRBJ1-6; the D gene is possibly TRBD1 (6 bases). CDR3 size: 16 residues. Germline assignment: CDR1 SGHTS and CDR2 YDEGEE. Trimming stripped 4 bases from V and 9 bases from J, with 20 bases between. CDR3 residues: CASSNGQPGWGSPLHF. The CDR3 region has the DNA TGTGCCAGCAGCAATGGACAGCCGGGCTGGGGTTCACCCCTCCACTTT.

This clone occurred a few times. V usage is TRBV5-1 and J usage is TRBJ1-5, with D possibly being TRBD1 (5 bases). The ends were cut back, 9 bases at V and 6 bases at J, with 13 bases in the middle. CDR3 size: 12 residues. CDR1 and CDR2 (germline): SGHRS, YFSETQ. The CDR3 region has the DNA TGCGCCACCCAGGGTTGGAGTCAGCCCCAGCATTTT. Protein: CATQGWSQPQHF.

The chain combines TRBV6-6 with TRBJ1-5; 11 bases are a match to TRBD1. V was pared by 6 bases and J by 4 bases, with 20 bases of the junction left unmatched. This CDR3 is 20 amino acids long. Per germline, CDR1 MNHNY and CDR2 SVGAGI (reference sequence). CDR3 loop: CASSPPAWDRGWAGNQPQHF. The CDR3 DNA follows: TGTGCCAGCAGCCCCCCAGCCTGGGACAGGGGGTGGGCAGGAAATCAGCCCCAGCATTTT.

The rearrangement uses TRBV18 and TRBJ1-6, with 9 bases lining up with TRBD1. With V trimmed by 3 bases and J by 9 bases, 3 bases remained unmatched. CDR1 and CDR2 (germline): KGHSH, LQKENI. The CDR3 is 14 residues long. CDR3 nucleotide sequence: TGTGCCAGCTCACCGGACAGGGGCGGTTCACCCCTCCACTTT. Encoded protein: CASSPDRGGSPLHF. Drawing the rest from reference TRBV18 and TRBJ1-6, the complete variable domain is NAGVMQNPRHLVRRRGQEARLRCSPMKGHSHVYWYRQLPEEGLKFMVYLQKENIIDESGMPKERFSAEFPKEGPSILRIQQVVRGDSAAYFCASSPDRGGSPLHFGNGTRLTVT.

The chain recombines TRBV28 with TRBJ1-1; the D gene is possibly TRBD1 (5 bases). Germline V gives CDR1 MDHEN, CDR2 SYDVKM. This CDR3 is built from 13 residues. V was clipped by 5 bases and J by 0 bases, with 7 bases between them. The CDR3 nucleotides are TGTGCCAGCAGTAGACAGATGAACACTGAAGCTTTCTTT. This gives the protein CASSRQMNTEAFF.

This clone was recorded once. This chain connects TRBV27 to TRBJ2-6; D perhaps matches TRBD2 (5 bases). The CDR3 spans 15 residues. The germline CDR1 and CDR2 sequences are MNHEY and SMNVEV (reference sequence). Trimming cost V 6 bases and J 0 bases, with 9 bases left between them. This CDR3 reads CASSDGGSGANVLTF. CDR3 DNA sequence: TGTGCCAGCAGCGATGGAGGCTCTGGGGCCAACGTCCTGACTTTC.

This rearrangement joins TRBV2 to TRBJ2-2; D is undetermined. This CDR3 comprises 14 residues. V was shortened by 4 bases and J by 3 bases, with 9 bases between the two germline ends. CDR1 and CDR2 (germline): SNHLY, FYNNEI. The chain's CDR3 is CASSAGFDTGELFF. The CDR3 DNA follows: TGTGCCAGCAGTGCGGGTTTCGACACCGGGGAGCTGTTTTTT.

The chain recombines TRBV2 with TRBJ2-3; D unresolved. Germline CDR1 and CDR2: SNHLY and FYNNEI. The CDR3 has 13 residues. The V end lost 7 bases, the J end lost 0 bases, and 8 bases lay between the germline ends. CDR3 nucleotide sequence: TGTGCCAGCAAGCTCCCTAGCACAGATACGCAGTATTTT. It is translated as CASKLPSTDTQYF.

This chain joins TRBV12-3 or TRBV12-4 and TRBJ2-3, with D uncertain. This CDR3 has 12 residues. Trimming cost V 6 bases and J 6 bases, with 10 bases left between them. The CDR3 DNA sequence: TGTGCCAGCAGACGTGACTGGGATACGCAGTATTTT. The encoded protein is CASRRDWDTQYF.